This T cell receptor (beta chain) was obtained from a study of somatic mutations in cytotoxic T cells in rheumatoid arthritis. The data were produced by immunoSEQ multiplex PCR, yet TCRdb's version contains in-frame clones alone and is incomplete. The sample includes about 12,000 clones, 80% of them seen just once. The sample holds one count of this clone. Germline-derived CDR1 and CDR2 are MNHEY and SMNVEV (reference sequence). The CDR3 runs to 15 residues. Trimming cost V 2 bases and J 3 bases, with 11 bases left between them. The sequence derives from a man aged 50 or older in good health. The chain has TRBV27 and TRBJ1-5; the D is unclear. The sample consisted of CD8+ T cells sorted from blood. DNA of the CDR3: TGTGCCAGCAGTTTAAGAGAGGGTTTCAATCAGCCCCAGCATTTT. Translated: CASSLREGFNQPQHF.